The 30 T cell receptor beta chains presented below share a single source sample, sequenced in a study of OX40 agonist ivuxolimab in advanced cancers. Assay: immunoSEQ multiplex PCR; the TCRdb copy retains only in-frame clones and omits some. The sample lists approximately 24,000 clones; 65% to 85% were seen once. The sequencing used CD4+ or CD8+ T cells sorted from blood, collected in a trial of the OX40 agonist ivuxolimab. These receptors were taken from an adult with an advanced solid tumor such as melanoma, head and neck, liver or kidney cancer.

The chain joins TRBV2 to TRBJ1-1; no firm D call. This CDR3 comprises 13 residues. Germline V gene lookup returns CDR1 SNHLY and CDR2 FYNNEI. The germline V and J ends were trimmed by 9 bases and 4 bases, with 15 bases remaining between them. This chain's CDR3 is CASMPPGRTEAFF. The CDR3 DNA is TGTGCCAGTATGCCGCCGGGTCGCACTGAAGCTTTCTTT.

The chain uses TRBV19 and TRBJ2-1; D is possibly TRBD1 (5 bases). The CDR3 runs to 16 residues. Trimming took off 5 bases at V and 4 bases at J, with 18 bases between the two ends. CDR1 and CDR2 (germline): LNHDA, SQIVND (reference sequence). CDR3 nucleotides: TGTGCCAGTAGTGGCCGCAGGGTCCCCTCATACAATGAGCAGTTCTTC. It specifies CASSGRRVPSYNEQFF. The full variable domain, in which reference TRBV19 and TRBJ2-1 provide the parts outside the CDR3, is DGGITQSPKYLFRKEGQNVTLSCEQNLNHDAMYWYRQDPGQGLRLIYYSQIVNDFQKGDIAEGYSVSREKKESFPLTVTSAQKNPTAFYLCASSGRRVPSYNEQFFGPGTRLTVL.

This sequence joins TRBV5-6 and TRBJ1-4; 7 nucleotides line up with TRBD1. The CDR3 is made up of 14 amino acids. The junction had 4 bases not matched to a gene; V was cut back by 0 bases and J by 8 bases. Germline V CDR1 and CDR2: SGHDT, YYEEEE. This CDR3 is CASSLGGGREKLFF. CDR3 in DNA: TGTGCCAGCAGCTTGGGAGGGGGCCGGGAAAAACTGTTTTTT.

The chain couples TRBV7-8 to TRBJ1-5; D is ambiguous. The CDR3 length is 14 residues. Between the trimmed V and J ends, which lost 4 bases and 4 bases, there was a span of 11 bases. Germline CDR1 and CDR2: SGHVS and FQNEAQ. CDR3: CASSSGPANQPQHF. CDR3 DNA: TGTGCCAGCAGCTCCGGGCCAGCAAATCAGCCCCAGCATTTT.

The rearrangement links TRBV12-5 to TRBJ2-2; TRBD2 is a possible D gene (5 bases). V was shortened by 7 bases and J by 0 bases, with 12 bases between the two germline ends. Per germline, CDR1 LGHNT and CDR2 FRNRAP. The CDR3 has 15 amino acids. The CDR3 DNA sequence: TGTGCTAGTGAAGCCGGGGATCCGAACACCGGGGAGCTGTTTTTT. Its translation: CASEAGDPNTGELFF.

This chain uses TRBV5-4 with TRBJ1-1, with no clear D. Trimming took 1 base from V and 3 from J, leaving 13 bases between them. CDR1 SGHNT and CDR2 YYREEE come from the germline V gene (reference sequence). The CDR3 totals 15 residues. CDR3 amino acids: CASSLQSLTDTEAFF. DNA of the CDR3: TGTGCCAGCAGCTTGCAGAGCCTTACGGACACTGAAGCTTTCTTT.

The chain recombines TRBV6-5 with TRBJ2-7, with D unresolved. V was shortened by 6 bases and J by 4 bases, with 16 bases between the two germline ends. The germline V gene has CDR1 MNHEY and CDR2 SVGAGI. The length of the CDR3 is 14 residues. The chain's CDR3 is CASSPGQTRYEQYF. The DNA of the CDR3 is TGTGCCAGCAGCCCCGGGCAGACGAGGTACGAGCAGTACTTC.

The chain has TRBV18 and TRBJ1-5; TRBD1 is a possible D gene (6 bases). Germline-derived CDR1 and CDR2 are KGHSH and LQKENI. The CDR3 loop spans 15 amino acids. V was clipped by 4 bases and J by 3 bases, with 13 bases between them. The CDR3 DNA is TGTGCCAGCTCACTGGGACATTCCTACAATCAGCCCCAGCATTTT. Its protein is CASSLGHSYNQPQHF.

In DNA, the CDR3 is TGTGCCAGCAGTCGGACAGGGAGCTCTGGAAACACCATATATTTT. This sequence encodes CASSRTGSSGNTIYF. The chain uses TRBV25-1 and TRBJ1-3; TRBD1 agrees at 8 bases. The CDR3 consists of 15 residues. Trimming removed 5 bases from V and 0 bases from J; junction bases left unmatched: 3. Germline assignment: CDR1 MGHDK and CDR2 SYGVNS.

The rearrangement uses TRBV5-6 and TRBJ2-5, with D uncertain. The CDR3 runs 13 residues. CDR1 SGHDT and CDR2 YYEEEE come from the germline V gene. The V end was cut by 4 bases, the J end by 7 bases, with 14 bases between. CDR3 protein: CASSIRNSLTQYF. The CDR3 DNA is TGTGCCAGCAGCATTCGGAACTCTCTGACCCAGTACTTC.

The CDR3 loop is CASTPPQRARYTQYF. The CDR3 DNA follows: TGTGCCAGCACCCCCCCCCAGAGGGCCAGGTATACGCAGTATTTT. The V call is TRBV28, the J call TRBJ2-3; D might be TRBD2 (5 bases). The CDR3 is 15 amino acids. Germline values: CDR1 MDHEN, CDR2 SYDVKM. V shed 7 bases and J shed 7 bases, with 21 bases lying between them.

The chain uses TRBV10-3 and TRBJ2-3; TRBD1 matches at 9 bases. The V and J ends lost 6 bases and 1 base, in that order; junction bases with no gene match: 20. Germline V gene sequence: CDR1 ENHRY, CDR2 SYGVKD. This CDR3 comprises 20 residues. Here the CDR3 reads CAIRPNPATGGDLGTDTQYF. CDR3 nucleotides: TGTGCCATCAGGCCGAATCCCGCGACAGGGGGTGATCTTGGCACAGATACGCAGTATTTT.

The chain recombines TRBV6-5 with TRBJ1-2, with a weak D call TRBD1 (5 bases). There are 14 residues in the CDR3. The germline V gene encodes CDR1 MNHEY and CDR2 SVGAGI. Trimming removed 4 bases at V and 5 bases at J, with 14 bases between. CDR3 region: CASSLYGAGYGYTF. DNA for the CDR3: TGTGCCAGCAGTTTGTACGGCGCAGGGTATGGCTACACCTTC.

The V gene is TRBV7-2, the J gene TRBJ2-7; D gene ambiguous. CDR3 length: 11 residues. Germline V lookup: CDR1 SGHTA, CDR2 FQGNSA. V shed 2 bases and J shed 6 bases, with 5 bases lying between them. In DNA form, the CDR3 reads TGTGCCAGCAGCTTAATAGGCGAGCAGTACTTC. Residues: CASSLIGEQYF.

The rearrangement links TRBV11-3 to TRBJ2-1; 8 bases fit TRBD2. Unmatched junction bases numbered 8, after V lost 3 bases and J lost 1 base. The germline V gene encodes CDR1 SGHNT and CDR2 YENEEA. The CDR3 consists of 17 residues. The CDR3 coding sequence is TGTGCCAGCAGCTTCCTTGCGGGAGGAGGGTCCTACAATGAGCAGTTCTTC. Protein product: CASSFLAGGGSYNEQFF.

The gene calls are TRBV7-2 and TRBJ2-1, with no clear D. CDR1 is SGHTA, CDR2 FQGNSA, per germline. Trimming pared 5 bases from V and 4 bases from J, leaving 18 bases between. The CDR3 is 16 amino acids. The CDR3 is CASSKTPTSLYNEQFF. DNA for the CDR3: TGTGCCAGCAGCAAGACCCCGACTTCCTTATACAATGAGCAGTTCTTC.

This chain uses TRBV5-1 with TRBJ1-4; 8 nucleotides agree with TRBD1. Germline CDR1 and CDR2: SGHRS and YFSETQ. The CDR3 is 16 residues long. The V gene end was trimmed by 3 bases and the J gene end by 8 bases; junction bases not matched to a gene: 12. CDR3 sequence reads: CASSSARQGREEKLFF. For the CDR3, the DNA is TGCGCCAGCAGCTCGGCCAGACAGGGGAGGGAGGAAAAACTGTTTTTT.

This chain uses TRBV9 with TRBJ2-5; a weak D match, TRBD2 (6 bases). Germline-derived CDR1 and CDR2 are SGDLS and YYNGEE. This CDR3 has 17 amino acids. V was trimmed by 4 bases and J by 0 bases, leaving 19 bases between them. CDR3 nucleotides: TGTGCCAGCAGCCCCGGGGTGGTTAGCGGATACCAAGAGACCCAGTACTTC. It specifies CASSPGVVSGYQETQYF. Combining the CDR3 with reference TRBV9 and TRBJ2-5 gives the whole variable domain DSGVTQTPKHLITATGQRVTLRCSPRSGDLSVYWYQQSLDQGLQFLIQYYNGEERAKGNILERFSAQQFPDLHSELNLSSLELGDSALYFCASSPGVVSGYQETQYFGPGTRLLVL.

This clone was counted once. The V gene is TRBV11-2, the J gene TRBJ2-6; D is perhaps TRBD1 (5 bases). Trimming removed 3 bases at V and 0 bases at J, with 6 bases between. From germline, CDR1 is SGHAT and CDR2 FQNNGV. The CDR3 length is 15 residues. The CDR3 here is CASSLTDSGANVLTF. The CDR3 DNA reads TGTGCCAGCAGCTTGACAGACTCTGGGGCCAACGTCCTGACTTTC.

V gene TRBV7-9 combines with J gene TRBJ2-1, with 14 bases lining up with TRBD2. Germline trimming cut 1 base from V and 8 bases from J; bases unmatched to any gene: 7. CDR3 length equals 17 residues. The V gene's germline CDR1 is SEHNR and CDR2 FQNEAQ (reference sequence). The CDR3 coding sequence is TGTGCCAGCAGCTTAGTAGGGACTAGCGGGAGAGATGATGAGCAGTTCTTC. Its translation is CASSLVGTSGRDDEQFF.

This clone was detected only a few times. The V call is TRBV6-5, the J call TRBJ2-7; TRBD1 matches 8 bases. The length of the CDR3 is 14 residues. Germline V gene data show CDR1 as MNHEY and CDR2 as SVGAGI. V lost 3 bases and J lost 6; bases outside the gene matches: 7. CDR3 sequence (DNA): TGTGCCAGCAGTTATAAGGGACAGGCTCCCGAGCAGTACTTC. Translated: CASSYKGQAPEQYF.

This clone has only a few counts. The gene calls are TRBV5-6 and TRBJ2-1; D gene ambiguous. Between the trimmed V and J ends, which lost 3 bases and 2 bases, there was a span of 0 bases. The CDR3 loop spans 11 amino acids. CDR1 is SGHDT, CDR2 YYEEEE, per germline. The CDR3 nucleotides are TGTGCCAGCAGCTCCTACAATGAGCAGTTCTTC. Translating it yields CASSSYNEQFF.

The V gene is TRBV7-2, the J gene TRBJ2-2; D remains unclear. Trimming stripped 5 bases from V and 2 bases from J, with 12 bases between. Germline-derived CDR1 and CDR2 are SGHTA and FQGNSA. The CDR3 runs 15 residues. The CDR3 loop is CASSAQTGNTGELFF. In DNA form, the CDR3 reads TGTGCCAGCAGCGCCCAGACTGGTAACACCGGGGAGCTGTTTTTT. The full variable domain, with the rest looked up from reference TRBV7-2 and TRBJ2-2, is GAGVSQSPSNKVTEKGKDVELRCDPISGHTALYWYRQSLGQGLEFLIYFQGNSAPDKSGLPSDRFSAERTGGSVSTLTIQRTQQEDSAVYLCASSAQTGNTGELFFGEGSRLTVL.

The chain uses TRBV15 and TRBJ2-3, with 10 bases that match TRBD1. Germline CDR1 LNHNV, CDR2 YYDKDF (reference sequence). The trim removed 1 base at V and 3 bases at J, leaving 1 base unmatched. The CDR3 consists of 15 residues. The chain's CDR3 is CATSRGDRGTDTQYF. The CDR3 bases are TGTGCCACCAGCAGAGGGGACAGGGGAACAGATACGCAGTATTTT.

This clone is a singleton in its sample. The genes are TRBV10-3 and TRBJ2-1, with TRBD1 as a possible D gene (6 bases). The CDR3 loop spans 14 amino acids. V was trimmed by 6 bases and J by 8 bases, leaving 17 bases between them. Germline loops: CDR1 ENHRY, CDR2 SYGVKD. CDR3 nucleotide sequence: TGTGCCATCAGCCTTACAGGGATGGGCGATGAGCAGTTCTTC. Protein sequence: CAISLTGMGDEQFF.

The CDR3 is CASSSGNQETQYF. Written as DNA, the CDR3 is TGTGCCAGCTCCTCCGGGAATCAAGAGACCCAGTACTTC. J is TRBJ2-5 and V is TRBV18, with a weak D call TRBD2 (5 bases). Deletions cut 6 bases from V and 2 bases from J, with 10 bases between. This CDR3 contains 13 residues. CDR1 is KGHSH, CDR2 LQKENI, per germline.

This rearrangement joins TRBV7-9 to TRBJ2-1, with D possibly being TRBD1 or TRBD2 (5 bases each). The germline V gene encodes CDR1 SEHNR and CDR2 FQNEAQ (reference sequence). The germline V and J ends were trimmed by 1 base and 8 bases, with 18 bases remaining between them. The CDR3 loop spans 16 amino acids. This CDR3 is CASSLVTGRLLYEQFF. The CDR3 DNA is TGTGCCAGCAGCTTAGTGACGGGGCGATTATTGTATGAGCAGTTCTTC.

J is TRBJ2-2 and V is TRBV6-6; possible D gene TRBD1, 5 bases. V was shortened by 8 bases and J by 3 bases, with 10 bases between the two germline ends. The CDR3 spans 13 residues. Germline lookup yields CDR1 MNHNY and CDR2 SVGAGI (reference sequence). CDR3 in DNA: TGTGCCAGCCCGACAGCAGACACCGGGGAGCTGTTTTTT. Its translation is CASPTADTGELFF.

This clone appeared once. The chain has TRBV25-1 and TRBJ2-5; D assignment may be TRBD1 or TRBD2 (5 bases each). The CDR3 is 15 amino acids. V lost 7 bases to trimming and J lost 5 bases, with 20 bases between them. Germline-derived CDR1 and CDR2 are MGHDK and SYGVNS. Here the CDR3 DNA reads TGTGCCAGCACCGCTACCTCCGGGACGTGGGAGACCCAGTACTTC. Its protein is CASTATSGTWETQYF.

The chain recombines TRBV10-3 with TRBJ2-7; D uncertain. Germline values: CDR1 ENHRY, CDR2 SYGVKD. V was clipped by 7 bases and J by 2 bases, with 15 bases between them. The CDR3 sequence is 14 residues long. The CDR3 nucleotides are TGTGCCATCACGGTGACCCCTCAGGCCTACGAGCAGTACTTC. Protein product: CAITVTPQAYEQYF.